The 11 T cell receptor beta chains in this list originate from one sample, sequenced in a study of molecular identifiers for immune sequencing clone quantification. TCRdb re-called the PCR reads through MiXCR, storing one row per CDR3 protein. The data show some 65,000 distinct CDR3 sequences, about 18% seen once. Sequenced input: naive CD8+ T cells from blood, with Jurkat cell RNA spiked in. Sample subset: FACS-sorted CD8+CD4-CCR7+CD45RA+ naive T cells. These receptor sequences come from a human donor in good health. Some libraries in this study had Jurkat cell RNA spiked in.

V gene TRBV7-8 combines with J gene TRBJ2-1; TRBD2 agrees at 11 bases. The CDR3 totals 20 residues. The V gene end was trimmed by 2 bases and the J gene end by 9 bases; junction bases not matched to a gene: 21. Germline CDR1 SGHVS, CDR2 FQNEAQ. The CDR3 protein is CASSLPWEGRGSGRAVEQFF. In DNA, the CDR3 is TGTGCCAGCAGCTTACCCTGGGAGGGGCGAGGTAGCGGGAGGGCCGTTGAGCAGTTCTTC.

The V and J genes are TRBV7-8 and TRBJ2-7; 8 bases align to TRBD1. Germline V gene data show CDR1 as SGHVS and CDR2 as FQNEAQ. This CDR3 is 16 amino acids long. V was clipped by 3 bases and J by 0 bases; unmatched bases: 7. The CDR3 DNA follows: TGTGCCAGCAGCTTTACGCAGGGGGCTTACTCCTACGAGCAGTACTTC. Translating gives CASSFTQGAYSYEQYF.

This clonotype was counted ten times or more. The V gene is TRBV9, the J gene TRBJ2-3; D not certain. The CDR3 spans 15 residues. Deletions cut 0 bases from V and 1 base from J, with 9 bases between. Germline V gene sequence: CDR1 SGDLS, CDR2 YYNGEE. The CDR3 spells CASSVGPAGTDTQYF. For the CDR3, the DNA is TGTGCCAGCAGCGTAGGCCCTGCGGGCACAGATACGCAGTATTTT. The full variable domain, its missing parts supplied by reference TRBV9 and TRBJ2-3, is DSGVTQTPKHLITATGQRVTLRCSPRSGDLSVYWYQQSLDQGLQFLIQYYNGEERAKGNILERFSAQQFPDLHSELNLSSLELGDSALYFCASSVGPAGTDTQYFGPGTRLTVL.

The chain combines TRBV28 with TRBJ2-3, with 7 bases fitting TRBD1. The CDR3 runs 16 residues. Trimming removed 8 bases from V and 1 base from J; junction bases left unmatched: 12. The germline CDR1 and CDR2 sequences are MDHEN and SYDVKM. The CDR3 coding sequence is TGTGCCAGCTACTCGACTCGGGACAGAGGCACAGATACGCAGTATTTT. It encodes CASYSTRDRGTDTQYF.

This clonotype was detected many times. V and J are TRBV7-8 and TRBJ2-1; 14 bases line up with TRBD2. Losses at the gene ends were 4 bases for V and 8 bases for J; bases not matched to a gene: 4. The V gene's germline CDR1 is SGHVS and CDR2 FQNEAQ. This CDR3 contains 15 residues. In nucleotides, the CDR3 is TGTGCCAGCAGCTGGGGACTAGCGGGAGAAGATGAGCAGTTCTTC. Its protein is CASSWGLAGEDEQFF.

This clonotype was observed at least ten times. The CDR3 DNA sequence: TGTGCCAGCAGGGCCGAGACAGGGTATCCTGAAGCTTTCTTT. Translated, it gives CASRAETGYPEAFF. The chain couples TRBV6-5 to TRBJ1-1; 7 nucleotides match TRBD1. This CDR3 comprises 14 residues. The germline gives CDR1 MNHEY, CDR2 SVGAGI. The V segment lost 6 bases and the J segment 6 bases; nucleotides outside the gene matches: 10.

Details on this clonotype: Being one base from a much bigger clone, this may be a read error. The chain recombines TRBV28 with TRBJ1-2; D gene uncertain. Looked up from germline, CDR1 is MDHEN and CDR2 is SYDVKM. The V gene lost 5 bases and the J gene lost 3 bases, with 13 bases spanning the gap. The CDR3 loop spans 14 amino acids. The CDR3 DNA is TGTGCCAGCAGTATTAGTGGGGTATACTATGGCTACACCTTC. Its translation: CASSISGVYYGYTF.

In this sample, this clonotype turned up a few times. The chain has TRBV29-1 and TRBJ2-7; TRBD2 might be the D (6 bases). V dropped 6 bases and J dropped 6 bases, with 15 bases sitting between them. Germline-derived CDR1 and CDR2 are SQVTM and ANQGSEA. The CDR3 spans 12 residues. The CDR3 loop is CSVGSFGGEQYF. The CDR3 region has the DNA TGCAGCGTGGGGAGTTTCGGGGGCGAGCAGTACTTC.

This clonotype was picked up many times. The V call is TRBV15, the J call TRBJ2-3, with a weak D call TRBD2 (5 bases). With 5 bases removed from V and 7 bases from J, the gap between germline ends came to 28 bases. Germline CDR1 and CDR2: LNHNV and YYDKDF (reference sequence). This CDR3 contains 18 residues. CDR3 sequence (DNA): TGTGCCACCAGCGGCGAACAAAACACTGACTATCTATATCATACGCAGTATTTT. This sequence encodes CATSGEQNTDYLYHTQYF.

This clonotype came up a few times. This chain links TRBV29-1 with TRBJ2-7; a possible D gene is TRBD2 (5 bases). Per germline, CDR1 SQVTM and CDR2 ANQGSEA. There are 14 residues in the CDR3. Between the trimmed V and J ends, which lost 2 bases and 0 bases, there was a span of 11 bases. In DNA, the CDR3 is TGCAGCGTTGAAAAGCTAGCTGGCTCCTACGAGCAGTACTTC. Encoded protein: CSVEKLAGSYEQYF.

In this sample, this clonotype turned up many times. The rearrangement links TRBV29-1 to TRBJ2-3, with D uncertain. Germline loops: CDR1 SQVTM, CDR2 ANQGSEA. Trimming left V 3 bases short and J 0 bases short, with 7 bases between. This CDR3 comprises 13 residues. CDR3: CSVDGPSTDTQYF. CDR3 nucleotides: TGCAGCGTTGACGGCCCTAGCACAGATACGCAGTATTTT.